The following is a T cell receptor (beta chain) sequence with its context. The CDR3 runs 17 residues. V was pared by 1 base and J by 0 bases, with 7 bases of the junction left unmatched. The germline V gene encodes CDR1 LGHDT and CDR2 YNNKEL (reference sequence). TCRdb redid the calling of the RT-PCR reads with MiXCR, one entry per CDR3 protein. The sample consists of 550,000 to 750,000 distinct CDR3 sequences, 12% to 15% of them appearing once. This chain joins TRBV3-1 and TRBJ1-1, with TRBD1 matching 8 bases. The material sequenced was memory CD4+ T cells from blood. This TCR came from a female donor in good health, serving as a healthy control. CDR3 coding DNA: TGTGCCAGCAGCCAAGTTCCTGGACAGGGAATGAACACTGAAGCTTTCTTT. Protein: CASSQVPGQGMNTEAFF.